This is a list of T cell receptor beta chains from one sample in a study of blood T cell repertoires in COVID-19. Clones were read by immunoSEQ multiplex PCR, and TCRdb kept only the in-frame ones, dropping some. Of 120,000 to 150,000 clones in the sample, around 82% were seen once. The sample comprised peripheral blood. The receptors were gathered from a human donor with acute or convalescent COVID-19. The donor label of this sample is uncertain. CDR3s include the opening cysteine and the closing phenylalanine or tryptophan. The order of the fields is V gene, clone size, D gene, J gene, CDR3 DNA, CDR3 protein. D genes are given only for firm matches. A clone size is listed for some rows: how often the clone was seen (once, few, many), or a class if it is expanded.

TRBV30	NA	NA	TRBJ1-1	TGTGCCTGGAGTGTGGGTTTAGGGGCAGCTTTCTTT	CAWSVGLGAAFF
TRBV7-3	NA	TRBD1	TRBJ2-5	TGTGCCAGCAGTTACCGGGGGACAGGGGGTCGAGAGACCCAGTACTTC	CASSYRGTGGRETQYF
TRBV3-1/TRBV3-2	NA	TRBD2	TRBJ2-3	TGTGCCAGCAGCCTTAGCGGGGGCACAGATACGCAGTATTTT	CASSLSGGTDTQYF
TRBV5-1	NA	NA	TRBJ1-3	TGCGCCAGCAGACAGGGCAACGGAAACACCATATATTTT	CASRQGNGNTIYF
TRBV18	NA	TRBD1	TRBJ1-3	TGTGCCAGCTCGAAATCCGGGACAGGCGGTGGAAACACCATATATTTT	CASSKSGTGGGNTIYF
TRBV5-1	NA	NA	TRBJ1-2	TGCGCCAGCAGCAGAGGAGACAGCTACTATGGCTACACCTTC	CASSRGDSYYGYTF
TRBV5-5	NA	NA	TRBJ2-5	TGTGCCAGCAGCTTGGCCTCAATGGGGGCAGAGACCCAGTACTTC	CASSLASMGAETQYF
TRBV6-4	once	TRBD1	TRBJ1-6	TGTGCCAGCGGGACAGGACCTAATTCACCCCTCCACTTT	CASGTGPNSPLHF
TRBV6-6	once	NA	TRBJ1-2	TGTGCCAGCAGTTACGGGAGGGGTAGCTATGGCTACACCTTC	CASSYGRGSYGYTF
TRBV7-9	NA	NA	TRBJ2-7	TGTGCCAGCAGCTTATCGGGGGGCCCGCTCTCCTACGAGCAGTACTTC	CASSLSGGPLSYEQYF
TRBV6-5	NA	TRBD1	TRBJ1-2	TGTGCCAGCAAGGCGGACAGGGGGTATCATGGCTACACCTTC	CASKADRGYHGYTF
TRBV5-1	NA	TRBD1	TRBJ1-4	TGCGCCAGCAGCATCCAGGGGGCTGACGCGGAAAAACTGTTTTTT	CASSIQGADAEKLFF
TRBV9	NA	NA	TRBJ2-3	TGTGCCAGCAGCTCCCAGACAGGCTACACAGATACGCAGTATTTT	CASSSQTGYTDTQYF
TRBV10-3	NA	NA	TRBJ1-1	TGTGCCATCAGGACAGGCGATATGAACACTGAAGCTTTCTTT	CAIRTGDMNTEAFF
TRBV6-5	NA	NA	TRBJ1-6	TGTGCCAGCAACACCGGGACACCGAATAATTCACCCCTCCACTTT	CASNTGTPNNSPLHF
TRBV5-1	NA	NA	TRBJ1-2	TGCGCCAGCAGCCCCGACGGGAACTATGGCTACACCTTC	CASSPDGNYGYTF
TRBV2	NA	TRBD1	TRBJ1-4	TGTGCCAGCAGCCAAGGGACAGTTAATGAAAAACTGTTTTTT	CASSQGTVNEKLFF
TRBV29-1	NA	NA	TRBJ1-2	TGCAGCGTCCTCCGGGGAGGGAGGGGAACCACCTTC	CSVLRGGRGTTF
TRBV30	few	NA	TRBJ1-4	TGTGCCTGGAGTGAAGCTAGAAAACTGTTTTTT	CAWSEARKLFF
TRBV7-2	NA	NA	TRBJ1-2	TGTGCCAGCAGCCTGGACTCGGGCTATGGCTACACCTTC	CASSLDSGYGYTF
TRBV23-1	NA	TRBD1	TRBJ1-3	TGCGCCAGCAGTCCGCCCGGGACAGGGGACTCTGGAAACACCATATATTTT	CASSPPGTGDSGNTIYF
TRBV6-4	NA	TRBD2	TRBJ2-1	TGTGCCAGCAGTGCTATAGCGGGGGATTACTACAATGAGCAGTTCTTC	CASSAIAGDYYNEQFF
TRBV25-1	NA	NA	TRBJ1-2	TGTGCCAGCAGTGATGGGTCCGGGAGGGGACGCTACACCTTC	CASSDGSGRGRYTF
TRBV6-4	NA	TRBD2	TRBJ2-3	TGTGCCAGCGCCCTAGCGGGGGGCACAGATACGCAGTATTTT	CASALAGGTDTQYF
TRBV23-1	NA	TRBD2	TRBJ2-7	TGCGCCAGCAGTCACCCCGGGAGGGTTCCCGCCCTCGGCGAGCAGTACTTC	CASSHPGRVPALGEQYF
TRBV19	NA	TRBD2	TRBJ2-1	TGTGCCAGTAGTATCAGCGGGGACTACAATGAGCAGTTCTTC	CASSISGDYNEQFF
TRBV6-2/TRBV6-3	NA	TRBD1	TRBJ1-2	TGTGCCAGCAGTTACTCGAGGGGGCCCTATGGCTACACCTTC	CASSYSRGPYGYTF
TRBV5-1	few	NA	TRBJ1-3	TGCGCCAGCAGCCCCGAGGCCGGCCCTGGAAACACCATATATTTT	CASSPEAGPGNTIYF
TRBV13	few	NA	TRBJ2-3	TGTGCCAGCAGTTTGCGGGGCTTCACAGATACGCAGTATTTT	CASSLRGFTDTQYF
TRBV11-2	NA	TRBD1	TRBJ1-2	TGTGCCAGCAGCTTAGGGGCAGGGGGCAACTATGGCTACACCTTC	CASSLGAGGNYGYTF
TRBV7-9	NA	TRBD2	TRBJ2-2	TGTGCCAGCAGCCGTGGACTAGCGGGGGTAACCGGGGAGCTGTTTTTT	CASSRGLAGVTGELFF
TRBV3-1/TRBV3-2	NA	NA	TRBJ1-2	TGTGCCAGCACCCCGGGACACAACTATGGCTACACCTTC	CASTPGHNYGYTF
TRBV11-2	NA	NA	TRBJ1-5	TGTGCCAGCAGCTTTGGAACAGGGAGTCAGCATTTT	CASSFGTGSQHF
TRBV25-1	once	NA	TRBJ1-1	TGTGCCAGCCGCCTAGGAAACACTGAAGCTTTCTTT	CASRLGNTEAFF
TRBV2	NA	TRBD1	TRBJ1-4	TGTGCCAGCCGGCGACAGGGGTCCGCCCTCACCGAAAAACTGTTTTTT	CASRRQGSALTEKLFF
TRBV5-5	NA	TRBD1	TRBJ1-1	TGTGCCAGCAGCTGGACAGGGGGCCTGGGGAATGAAGCTTTCTTT	CASSWTGGLGNEAFF
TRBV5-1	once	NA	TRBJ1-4	TGCGCCAGCAGACATTCCCTTCAGGATAATGAAAAACTGTTTTTT	CASRHSLQDNEKLFF
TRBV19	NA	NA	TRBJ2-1	TGTGCCAGTAGTATCCCCGGGTCCTACAATGAGCAGTTCTTC	CASSIPGSYNEQFF
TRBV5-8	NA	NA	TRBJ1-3	TGTGCCAGCAGCTTGCTTTACGGGAAGGGGGACGGAAACACCATATATTTT	CASSLLYGKGDGNTIYF
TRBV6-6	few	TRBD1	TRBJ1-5	TGTGCCAGCAGACAGGGGGCGGTCGGCCAGCCCCAGCATTTT	CASRQGAVGQPQHF
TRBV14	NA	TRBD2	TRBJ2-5	TGTGCCAGCAGCCAAGGTCGGCGCGGGGGGCAAGAGACCCAGTACTTC	CASSQGRRGGQETQYF
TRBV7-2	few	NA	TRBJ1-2	TGTGCCAGCTCGAGAGAGGCGCGGTACTATGGCTACACCTTC	CASSREARYYGYTF
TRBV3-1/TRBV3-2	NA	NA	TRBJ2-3	TGTGCCAGCAGCCAAGTAAGGACCGGACTGGGCACAGATACGCAGTATTTT	CASSQVRTGLGTDTQYF
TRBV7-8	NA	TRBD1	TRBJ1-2	TGTGCCAGCAGCTTAGCAACAGGGGGCGGCTACACCTTC	CASSLATGGGYTF
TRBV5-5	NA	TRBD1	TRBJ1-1	TGTGCCAGCAGCAAGGACAGGGGGGTGAACACTGAAGCTTTCTTT	CASSKDRGVNTEAFF
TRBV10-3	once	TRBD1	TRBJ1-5	TGTGCCATCAGAGAGACAGGGGATAGCAATCAGCCCCAGCATTTT	CAIRETGDSNQPQHF
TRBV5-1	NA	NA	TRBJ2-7	TGCGCCAGCAGCTCTAACAGTATTCCCACCTACGAGCAGTACTTC	CASSSNSIPTYEQYF
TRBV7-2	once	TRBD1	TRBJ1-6	TGTGCCAGCAGCCTAGGGACAGCTAATAATTCACCCCTCCACTTT	CASSLGTANNSPLHF
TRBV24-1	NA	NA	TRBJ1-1	TGTGCCACCAGTGACCTGTTAGGGAGGGAGGACATGAACACTGAAGCTTTCTTT	CATSDLLGREDMNTEAFF